This is a list of T cell receptor beta chains from one sample in a study of identifying expanded T cells in peripheral blood. TCRdb's table, derived via immunoSEQ multiplex PCR, lists solely in-frame clones and lacks some. Here the sample spans about 84,000 clones, approximately 86% being singletons. Sequenced input: blood. The receptor source for this set is a person aged 18-69 years in good health. Both conserved end residues are part of each CDR3. The D gene is left open where the match is weak. Only part of the rows carry a size: once, few, many, or a class if the clone is expanded.

V	D	length	J	size	DNA	CDR3
TRBV19	-	15	TRBJ1-1	-	TGTGCCAGTAGTAAACGGACACCGTTGAACACTGAAGCTTTCTTT	CASSKRTPLNTEAFF
TRBV29-1	-	14	TRBJ1-2	-	TGCAGCGTTGATCATGTTAGCAGGGTCTATGGCTACACCTTC	CSVDHVSRVYGYTF
TRBV5-1	TRBD1	18	TRBJ1-1	-	TGCGCCAGCAGCCTACAGCTACGGGGACAGGGGCCGAACACTGAAGCTTTCTTT	CASSLQLRGQGPNTEAFF
TRBV5-1	TRBD1	14	TRBJ1-5	-	TGCGCCAGCAGCTTGACAGGGGGCAACCAGCCCCAGCATTTT	CASSLTGGNQPQHF
TRBV13	TRBD1	14	TRBJ2-5	-	TGTGCCAGCAGCAAAAGGACAGGGCAAGAGACCCAGTACTTC	CASSKRTGQETQYF
TRBV4-1	TRBD2	16	TRBJ2-5	-	TGCGCCAGCAGCCCTGCCGCGGGGGGGGCCACAGAGACCCAGTACTTC	CASSPAAGGATETQYF
TRBV7-9	TRBD1	14	TRBJ1-2	once	TGTGCCAGCAGCTTAGGACAGGGCGCCTATGGCTACACCTTC	CASSLGQGAYGYTF
TRBV7-2	-	13	TRBJ1-3	-	TGTGCCAGCAGCCCCACCCCCGGAAACACCATATATTTT	CASSPTPGNTIYF
TRBV29-1	-	13	TRBJ1-1	-	TGCAGCGTTGTGCAGGTCCAGAACACTGAAGCTTTCTTT	CSVVQVQNTEAFF
TRBV7-9	TRBD1	15	TRBJ1-1	-	TGTGCCAGCAGCGTCCGGGACAGGGACGACACTGAAACTTTCTTT	CASSVRDRDDTETFF
TRBV6-5	TRBD1	13	TRBJ1-2	-	TGTGCCAGCAGTTACGGGGACAGCTATGGCTACACCTTC	CASSYGDSYGYTF
TRBV5-6	-	15	TRBJ2-1	-	TGTGCCAGCAGCATGGGACTTAGCTCCTACAATGAGCAGTTCTTC	CASSMGLSSYNEQFF
TRBV28	TRBD1	14	TRBJ2-7	-	TGTGCCAGCAGTCGACAGGGGGGGTCCTACGAGCAGTACTTC	CASSRQGGSYEQYF
TRBV19	-	18	TRBJ1-1	-	TGTGCCAGTAGTGCGTCGAGGGCCCACGGGGCGCGGGACACTGAAGCTTTCTTT	CASSASRAHGARDTEAFF
TRBV7-9	-	14	TRBJ2-7	-	TGTGCCAGCAGCTTTTTAAGCGGCTCCTACGAGCAGTACTTC	CASSFLSGSYEQYF
TRBV19	-	14	TRBJ1-2	-	TGTGCCAGTAGTATAGAATCGGGGGCGCGGGGCTACACCTTC	CASSIESGARGYTF
TRBV6-5	-	14	TRBJ1-2	-	TGTGCCAGCAGTTACTCTAGTCGAGCGCGTGGCTACACCTTC	CASSYSSRARGYTF
TRBV5-1	-	15	TRBJ2-1	-	TGCGCCAGCAGGAGTTTGCTAGGAAGTTTGAATGAGCAGTTCTTC	CASRSLLGSLNEQFF
TRBV30	TRBD1	15	TRBJ1-6	-	TGTGCCTGGAGTGGAAGACAGGGGATGGGTTCACCCCTCCACTTT	CAWSGRQGMGSPLHF
TRBV6-5	-	16	TRBJ2-7	-	TGTGCCAGCAGTTACGCTTCGTCAGGTAGGGTCGGCGAGCAGTACTTC	CASSYASSGRVGEQYF
TRBV30	-	11	TRBJ2-3	-	TGTGCCTGGAGTGGCGGGCCAACGCAGTATTTT	CAWSGGPTQYF
TRBV27	TRBD2	17	TRBJ2-3	-	TGTGCCAGCAGTTTCCGGGTTAGCGGGGGGGCAACAGATACGCAGTATTTT	CASSFRVSGGATDTQYF
TRBV7-2	TRBD1	17	TRBJ1-2	-	TGTGCCAGCAGCTTAACGGGACAGGGTCGGCTCAACTATGGCTACACCTTC	CASSLTGQGRLNYGYTF
TRBV30	TRBD1	15	TRBJ2-1	-	TGTGCCTGGAGCTCAGACAGGGCGGCCTACAATGAGCAGTTCTTC	CAWSSDRAAYNEQFF
TRBV6-6	-	14	TRBJ1-5	-	TGTGCCAGCAGTCCAGGACCGAACAATCAGCCCCAGCATTTT	CASSPGPNNQPQHF
TRBV19	TRBD1	14	TRBJ1-5	-	TGTGCCAGTAGTGGACAGGGGATTAATCAGCCCCAGCATTTT	CASSGQGINQPQHF
TRBV18	TRBD1	18	TRBJ2-4	-	TGTGCCAGCTCAGCTCGGACAGGGGCGATTATAGACAAAAACATTCAGTACTTC	CASSARTGAIIDKNIQYF
TRBV4-1	TRBD2	16	TRBJ2-5	-	TGCGCCAGCAGCCGAGGGACTAGCGGGGCAAGAGAGACCCAGTACTTC	CASSRGTSGARETQYF
TRBV15	-	13	TRBJ1-3	-	TGTGCCACCAGCAGAGTAGTCAGCAACACCATATATTTT	CATSRVVSNTIYF
TRBV4-3	-	15	TRBJ1-3	-	TGCGCCAGCAGCCAAGAGTCGGCGTATGGAAACACCATATATTTT	CASSQESAYGNTIYF
TRBV7-9	TRBD1	13	TRBJ2-7	once	TGTGCCAGCAGCCCAGGGGGATCCTACGAGCAGTACTTC	CASSPGGSYEQYF
TRBV6-5	-	15	TRBJ1-1	-	TGTGCCAGCAGTTACTCGGGGACAACGAACACTGAAGCTTTCTTT	CASSYSGTTNTEAFF
TRBV2	TRBD1	14	TRBJ2-1	-	TGTGCCAGCCTACCGGGACAGGGGTACAATGAGCAGTTCTTC	CASLPGQGYNEQFF
TRBV5-6	TRBD1	14	TRBJ1-2	-	TGTGCCAGCAGCCCCTTGACAGGGACGCGTGGCTACACCTTC	CASSPLTGTRGYTF
TRBV29-1	-	13	TRBJ1-2	-	TGCAGCGTTGCCCGGGACGGGCTCTATGGCTACACCTTC	CSVARDGLYGYTF
TRBV5-1	TRBD2	16	TRBJ2-3	-	TGCGCCAGCAGCGAGGGGATTAGCGGGGCCACAGATACGCAGTATTTT	CASSEGISGATDTQYF
TRBV18	TRBD1	15	TRBJ1-2	-	TGTGCCAGCTCACCAGGACAGGACTTATATTATGGCTACACCTTC	CASSPGQDLYYGYTF
TRBV9	TRBD1	15	TRBJ1-5	-	TGTGCCAGCAGCGTAGGAGGGGGCCTCAATCAGCCCCAGCATTTT	CASSVGGGLNQPQHF
TRBV19	TRBD1	13	TRBJ1-5	-	TGTGCCAGTAGTATCGGGGACAGGGGGCCCCAGCATTTT	CASSIGDRGPQHF
TRBV9	-	13	TRBJ1-1	-	TGTGCCAGCAAGGATGGAGCGGACACTGAAGCTTTCTTT	CASKDGADTEAFF
TRBV7-2	-	14	TRBJ2-1	-	TGTGCCGGCCAAAAGGCAGGGTGGTACAATGAGCAGTTCTTC	CAGQKAGWYNEQFF
TRBV11-2	-	15	TRBJ1-1	-	TGTGCCAGCAGTCACAGCCGGGCTGCGAACACTGAAGCTTTCTTT	CASSHSRAANTEAFF
TRBV4-3	-	15	TRBJ1-1	-	TGCGCCAGCAGCCAAGAGTTTATGTCCTTATCTGAAGCTTTCTTT	CASSQEFMSLSEAFF
TRBV10-3	-	15	TRBJ2-7	-	TGTGCCATCAGGAACCTAGGAGGGGCGAGAGACGAGCAGTACTTC	CAIRNLGGARDEQYF
TRBV5-1	-	14	TRBJ2-2	once	TGCGCCAGCAGCTTGGCTCAGGGAGCCGGGGAGCTGTTTTTT	CASSLAQGAGELFF
TRBV19	-	14	TRBJ2-7	-	TGTGCCAGTAGTATCGCGGCCGAATCTTACGAGCAGTACTTC	CASSIAAESYEQYF
TRBV7-9	-	15	TRBJ1-4	few	TGTGCCAGCAGCTTAGTATTCTTGGGCAATGAAAAACTGTTTTTT	CASSLVFLGNEKLFF
TRBV2	-	11	TRBJ2-7	-	TGTGCCAGCAGTGGCTCCTACGAGCAGTACTTC	CASSGSYEQYF
TRBV11-2	TRBD2	18	TRBJ2-1	-	TGTGCCAGCAGCTTAGATCCCTTTGTGAGCGGGGTGAACAATGAGCAGTTCTTC	CASSLDPFVSGVNNEQFF
TRBV19	TRBD2	17	TRBJ2-1	-	TGTGCCAGTAGTCCCGGGAGGGGAGGGAGCTCCTACAATGAGCAGTTCTTC	CASSPGRGGSSYNEQFF
TRBV6-5	TRBD1	14	TRBJ1-2	-	TGTGCCAGCAGAACCGACAGGGTTGGCAGTGGCTACACCTTC	CASRTDRVGSGYTF
TRBV6-5	TRBD2	14	TRBJ2-1	-	TGTGCCAGCGGAAGCGGGGGCTCCTACAATGAGCAGTTCTTC	CASGSGGSYNEQFF
TRBV27	-	15	TRBJ2-1	few	TGTGCCAGCAGTCCTGGGGTCGGCTCCTACAATGAGCAGTTCTTC	CASSPGVGSYNEQFF
TRBV5-4	-	14	TRBJ1-2	-	TGTGCCAGCAGCTTCGGGACGGCTAACTATGGCTACACCTTC	CASSFGTANYGYTF